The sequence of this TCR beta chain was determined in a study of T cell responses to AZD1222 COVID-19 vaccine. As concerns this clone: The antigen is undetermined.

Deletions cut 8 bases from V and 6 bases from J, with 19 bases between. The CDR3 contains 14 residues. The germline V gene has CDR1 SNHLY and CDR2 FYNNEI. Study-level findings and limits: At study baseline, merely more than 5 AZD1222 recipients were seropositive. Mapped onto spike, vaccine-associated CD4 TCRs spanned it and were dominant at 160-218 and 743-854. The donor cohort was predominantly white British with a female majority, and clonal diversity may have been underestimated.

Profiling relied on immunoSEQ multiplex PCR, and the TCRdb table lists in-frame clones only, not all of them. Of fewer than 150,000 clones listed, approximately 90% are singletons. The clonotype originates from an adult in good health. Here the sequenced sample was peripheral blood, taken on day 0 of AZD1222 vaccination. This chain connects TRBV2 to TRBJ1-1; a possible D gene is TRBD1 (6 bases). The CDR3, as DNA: TGTGCCAGCGGCCGGTTGACAGGAACTGCTGAAGCTTTCTTT. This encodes CASGRLTGTAEAFF.